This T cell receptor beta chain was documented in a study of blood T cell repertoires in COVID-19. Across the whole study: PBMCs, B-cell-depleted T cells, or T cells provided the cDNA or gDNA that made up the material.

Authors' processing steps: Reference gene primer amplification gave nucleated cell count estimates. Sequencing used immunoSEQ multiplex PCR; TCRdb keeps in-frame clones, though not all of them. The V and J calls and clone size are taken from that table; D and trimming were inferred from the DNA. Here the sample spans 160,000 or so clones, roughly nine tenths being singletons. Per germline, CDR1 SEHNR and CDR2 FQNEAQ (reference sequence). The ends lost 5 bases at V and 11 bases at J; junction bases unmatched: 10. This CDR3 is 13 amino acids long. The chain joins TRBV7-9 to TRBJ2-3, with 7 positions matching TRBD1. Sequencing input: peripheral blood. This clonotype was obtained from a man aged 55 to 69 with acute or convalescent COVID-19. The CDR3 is CASSPQTGARQYF. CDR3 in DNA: TGTGCCAGCAGCCCCCAAACAGGGGCAAGGCAGTATTTT.